Below, one T cell receptor beta chain is given with its context. The CDR3 consists of 16 residues. Germline assignment: CDR1 SGHRS and CDR2 YFSETQ. Trimming removed 3 bases from V and 6 bases from J; junction bases left unmatched: 12. This entry is derived from a study of T cell responses to AZD1222 COVID-19 vaccine. The assay was immunoSEQ multiplex PCR, and TCRdb's table has in-frame clones only and misses some. This table holds some 5,000 clones, about nine tenths found once. This clonotype originated in an adult who received the AZD1222 COVID-19 vaccine. The V gene is TRBV5-1, the J gene TRBJ2-5, with TRBD2 matching 9 bases. This material consisted of peripheral blood, taken 28 days after the second AZD1222 dose. The CDR3 DNA reads as TGCGCCAGCAGCTCCCGGCGGGGGGGCGTCGAACAGACCCAGTACTTC. This codes for CASSSRRGGVEQTQYF.